This T cell receptor beta chain was captured by sequencing in a study of blood T cell repertoires in COVID-19 (dated by TCRdb to between 2020 and 2021). The study in broad terms: The collaborator samples originated in the United States, Italy and Spain and spanned the acute and convalescent phases of COVID-19. The repertoires were released in a freely available public database intended as a resource for research on the immune response to SARS-CoV-2. The material from the prospective study consisted of cDNA or gDNA derived from T cells, B-cell-depleted T cells, or PBMCs. The dataset comprised deeply sampled blood TCRbeta repertoires from subjects exposed to, actively infected with, or recovered from COVID-19. Samples came from the ongoing ImmuneRACE study (first 160 participants) plus 1,254 subjects from 6 global collaborators. The sample metadata nearly always contained a de-identified subject ID, COVID-19 status, age in years and sex. Where available, HLA class I and class II types were obtained from metadata supplied by the sample provider rather than from assay-based typing.

TCRbeta CDR3 regions were amplified from genomic DNA by means of the immunoSEQ Assay, a bias-controlled multiplex PCR. On the authors' methods: Within the assay, amplification of reference gene primers was used to estimate how many nucleated cells each sample contained. To quantify the absolute abundance of each unique TCRbeta CDR3 rearrangement, sequence reads were collapsed and filtered. Productive Simpson clonality was computed per sample as the square root of Simpson's diversity index over productive rearrangements. The table comes from immuneACCESS by way of TCRdb, which keeps in-frame sequences with V and J called. Part of the clones is missing from these tables; in studies checked, under half for an unresolved V gene and the rest for unknown reasons. For V, J and clone size, that table is used; D and trimming come from the DNA. This sample comprises roughly 140,000 clones, roughly 88% of them detected only once. The ten largest make up 8% of the sample.

At one collaborating source in Seattle, patients were enrolled during active infection and were followed longitudinally through the course of disease. The collaborating institutions used their own protocols to collect whole blood in K2EDTA tubes. Collaborator samples were shipped for TCRbeta analysis as frozen whole blood, isolated PBMCs, or DNA extracted from either sample type. CDR1 and CDR2 are read off the germline V gene (reference sequence) as MNHEY and SMNVEV. The CDR3 contains 15 residues, cysteine and phenylalanine counted. Just the 45-base CDR3 DNA is kept, in frame starting at base 1. Relative to germline, V is missing 3 bases and J is missing 3 bases, with 8 bases of the junction outside any gene match. What the work shows at the level of the full study, not this receptor alone: How much clinical and demographic metadata was included differed by source and by participant, and the metadata was provided uncurated.

A remark on this clone: Its antigen remains unidentified. Base qualities are not recorded, but no much larger clone differs from it by a single base.

The TCR was taken from a woman in her fifties or sixties with COVID-19, enrolled during active disease. Material for sequencing was peripheral blood. The chain joins TRBV27 to TRBJ2-7; 7 bases in between match TRBD1. The bases are TGTGCCAGCAGTTTGTTGGACAGGAGAAGCTACGAGCAGTACTTC. Protein translation: CASSLLDRRSYEQYF.